This passage covers 29 T cell receptor beta chains from one sample sequenced in a study of T-cell memory formation after mild COVID-19. TCRdb called the 5' RACE reads again in MiXCR, with one record for every CDR3 protein. The data hold under 250,000 distinct CDR3 sequences, with around 30% observed a single time. Sequencing was carried out using PBMCs or a T cell subset sorted from them (not recorded which). The receptors shown here come from an adult woman who had mild COVID-19 (a few samples of this study predate the infection). Cell type and time point are not known.

This clonotype was seen more than once but under ten times. The chain combines TRBV3-1 with TRBJ2-7; D is ambiguous. There are 11 residues in the CDR3. Trimming removed 5 bases at V and 6 bases at J, with 8 bases between. CDR1 and CDR2 from the germline V gene are LGHDT and YNNKEL (reference sequence). The CDR3 DNA sequence: TGTGCCAGCAGCGACCGTCTCGAGCAGTACTTC. Its translation is CASSDRLEQYF.

Only a few counts were recorded for this clonotype. The chain recombines TRBV20-1 with TRBJ2-1; 9 bases line up with TRBD1. CDR3 length equals 14 residues. Germline CDR1 reads DFQATT; CDR2 reads SNEGSKA (reference sequence). Germline trimming cut 2 bases from V and 8 bases from J; bases unmatched to any gene: 7. The CDR3 is CSARRDREAHEQFF. The CDR3 nucleotides read TGCAGTGCTAGACGGGACAGGGAGGCCCATGAGCAGTTCTTC.

The chain links TRBV11-2 to TRBJ2-4, with TRBD2 matching 9 bases. This CDR3 comprises 16 residues. In germline, CDR1 is SGHAT, CDR2 FQNNGV. Trimming at V came to 5 bases and at J to 1 base, leaving 6 bases not matched to a gene. This CDR3 is CASSPLAGPAKNIQYF. The CDR3 DNA reads as TGTGCCAGCAGCCCCCTAGCGGGACCGGCCAAAAACATTCAGTACTTC.

The DNA of the CDR3 is TGTGCCAGCAGTTACGGTAATACAGCGAACACTGAAGCTTTCTTT. Translating gives CASSYGNTANTEAFF. V usage is TRBV6-6 and J usage is TRBJ1-1, with D unclear. The CDR3 runs 15 residues. Germline V gene sequence: CDR1 MNHNY, CDR2 SVGAGI (reference sequence). V was shortened by 2 bases and J by 1 base, with 11 bases between the two germline ends.

The chain recombines TRBV7-2 with TRBJ2-1; TRBD1 matches 10 bases. The J segment lost 7 bases and the V segment lost 5 bases, leaving 11 bases of the junction unmatched. Germline CDR1 and CDR2: SGHTA and FQGNSA. CDR3 size: 16 residues. The DNA for the CDR3 is TGTGCCAGCAGCGGAGACCGGGACAGGGGTGGGAATGAGCAGTTCTTC. Translated: CASSGDRDRGGNEQFF.

The chain uses TRBV28 and TRBJ2-1, with a weak D call TRBD2 (6 bases). Per the germline V gene, CDR1 is MDHEN and CDR2 is SYDVKM. The CDR3 loop spans 14 amino acids. The V end lost 10 bases, the J end lost 7 bases, and 20 bases lay between the germline ends. The CDR3 coding sequence is TGTGCCACCATCGGGGGAGGTGGGGAGAATGAGCAGTTCTTC. This sequence encodes CATIGGGGENEQFF.

This clonotype was detected a few times. The chain recombines TRBV3-1 with TRBJ2-7, with 8 bases matching TRBD1. The CDR3 is made up of 18 amino acids. V was clipped by 1 base and J by 6 bases; unmatched bases: 17. Germline assignment: CDR1 LGHDT and CDR2 YNNKEL (reference sequence). The CDR3 DNA follows: TGTGCCAGCAGCCAAGGTATGGGGGACAGGCCACCGTGGGGCGAGCAGTACTTC. Protein product: CASSQGMGDRPPWGEQYF.

This chain connects TRBV19 to TRBJ1-5, with D possibly matching TRBD1 (5 bases). This CDR3 region has 13 residues. CDR1 is LNHDA, CDR2 SQIVND, per germline (reference sequence). Trimming cost V 3 bases and J 5 bases, with 8 bases left between them. The CDR3 protein is CASSIGGHQPQHF. CDR3 bases: TGTGCCAGTAGTATTGGGGGACATCAGCCCCAGCATTTT. The full variable domain, rest sourced from reference TRBV19 and TRBJ1-5, is DGGITQSPKYLFRKEGQNVTLSCEQNLNHDAMYWYRQDPGQGLRLIYYSQIVNDFQKGDIAEGYSVSREKKESFPLTVTSAQKNPTAFYLCASSIGGHQPQHFGDGTRLSIL.

This clonotype came up a few times. This sequence joins TRBV5-6 and TRBJ2-7, with D maybe TRBD1 (6 bases). V was trimmed by 3 bases and J by 2 bases, leaving 12 bases between them. This CDR3 spans 14 amino acids. The germline gives CDR1 SGHDT, CDR2 YYEEEE. The CDR3 protein is CASSSQGFPYEQYF. The CDR3 DNA reads TGTGCCAGCAGCTCACAGGGATTTCCCTACGAGCAGTACTTC.

The rearrangement uses TRBV5-1 and TRBJ2-1, with D maybe TRBD2 (5 bases). Germline assignment: CDR1 SGHRS and CDR2 YFSETQ. The ends were cut back, 0 bases at V and 6 bases at J, with 13 bases in the middle. This CDR3 is 15 amino acids long. The CDR3 loop is CASSLAGLRGNEQFF. The CDR3 region has the DNA TGCGCCAGCAGCTTGGCCGGGCTTCGGGGCAATGAGCAGTTCTTC.

The sample holds a few counts of this clonotype. The V gene is TRBV20-1, the J gene TRBJ2-1; D is ambiguous. The ends were cut back, 2 bases at V and 5 bases at J, with 7 bases in the middle. The germline CDR1 and CDR2 sequences are DFQATT and SNEGSKA (reference sequence). CDR3 length: 12 residues. In DNA, the CDR3 is TGCAGTGCTAGATTACCCAACAATGAGCAGTTCTTC. It translates to CSARLPNNEQFF.

The J gene is TRBJ1-1, the V gene TRBV7-8; D unresolved. This CDR3 contains 14 residues. Germline lookup yields CDR1 SGHVS and CDR2 FQNEAQ. The V end lost 1 base, the J end lost 3 bases, and 9 bases lay between the germline ends. The CDR3 is CASSLGGPDTEAFF. In DNA form, the CDR3 reads TGTGCCAGCAGCTTAGGTGGACCCGACACTGAAGCTTTCTTT. The whole variable domain, remainder taken from reference TRBV7-8 and TRBJ1-1, is GAGVSQSPRYKVAKRGQDVALRCDPISGHVSLFWYQQALGQGPEFLTYFQNEAQLDKSGLPSDRFFAERPEGSVSTLKIQRTQQEDSAVYLCASSLGGPDTEAFFGQGTRLTVV.

The chain links TRBV24-1 to TRBJ1-1; TRBD1 might be the D (5 bases). This CDR3 contains 13 residues. V lost 10 bases to trimming and J lost 2 bases, with 13 bases between them. Looked up from germline, CDR1 is KGHDR and CDR2 is SFDVKD. CDR3 DNA: TGTGCCACACAAGACAGTTTTAACACTGAAGCTTTCTTT. Translation gives CATQDSFNTEAFF.

This chain links TRBV7-9 with TRBJ2-5; 11 bases fit TRBD2. V lost 4 bases and J lost 5; bases outside the gene matches: 9. Germline CDR1 reads SEHNR; CDR2 reads FQNEAQ (reference sequence). The CDR3 is made up of 16 amino acids. The CDR3 reads CASSSNSGRARETQYF. The CDR3 DNA is TGTGCCAGCAGCTCGAATAGCGGGAGGGCCCGGGAGACCCAGTACTTC.

The chain couples TRBV5-1 to TRBJ1-1; TRBD1 is a possible D gene (6 bases). The ends were cut back, 4 bases at V and 0 bases at J, with 13 bases in the middle. This CDR3 comprises 15 residues. The germline V gene encodes CDR1 SGHRS and CDR2 YFSETQ. CDR3 DNA sequence: TGCGCCAGCAGCGGGGGGACATCTTTGAACACTGAAGCTTTCTTT. It codes for CASSGGTSLNTEAFF.

This clonotype was observed a handful of times. The J gene is TRBJ2-1, the V gene TRBV4-2, with no clear D. The CDR3 contains 15 residues. CDR1 and CDR2 from the germline V gene are LGHNA and YNFKEQ. Trimming pared 3 bases from V and 0 bases from J, leaving 9 bases between. Here the CDR3 DNA reads TGTGCCAGCAGCCAGTTGTTGAGCTCCTACAATGAGCAGTTCTTC. Its protein is CASSQLLSSYNEQFF.

The chain joins TRBV11-2 to TRBJ2-7; TRBD2 is a possible D gene (6 bases). Trimming removed 7 bases at V and 0 bases at J, with 10 bases between. This CDR3 region has 13 residues. Germline V gene lookup returns CDR1 SGHAT and CDR2 FQNNGV. The CDR3 loop is CASKNSGSYEQYF. CDR3 coding DNA: TGTGCCAGCAAGAATAGCGGCTCCTACGAGCAGTACTTC.

CDR3 DNA sequence: TGCGCCAGCAGCTTGGGGGGACGCTCCAACACTGAAGCTTTCTTT. Amino acid sequence: CASSLGGRSNTEAFF. The chain employs TRBV5-1 and TRBJ1-1, with D possibly TRBD1 on 5 matching bases. The CDR3 is made up of 15 amino acids. Between the trimmed V and J ends, which lost 0 bases and 2 bases, there was a span of 11 bases. From germline, CDR1 is SGHRS and CDR2 YFSETQ.

The chain couples TRBV6-6 to TRBJ1-3; D ambiguous. The CDR3 is 14 residues long. V was clipped by 5 bases and J by 0 bases, with 8 bases between them. The V gene's germline CDR1 is MNHNY and CDR2 SVGAGI (reference sequence). CDR3 residues: CASSPITSGNTIYF. CDR3 sequence (DNA): TGTGCCAGCAGTCCAATTACCTCTGGAAACACCATATATTTT.

The chain combines TRBV30 with TRBJ1-2, with TRBD1 as a possible D gene (5 bases). The V gene's germline CDR1 is GTSNPN and CDR2 SVGIG (reference sequence). Between the trimmed V and J ends, which lost 2 bases and 8 bases, there was a span of 12 bases. CDR3 length: 12 residues. The CDR3 is CAWSTGPEGYTF. CDR3 nucleotides: TGTGCCTGGAGTACAGGCCCCGAGGGCTACACCTTC.

This clonotype was counted between two and nine times. V is TRBV4-2 and J is TRBJ2-3; 8 bases are a match to TRBD2. Looked up from germline, CDR1 is LGHNA and CDR2 is YNFKEQ. The CDR3 loop spans 16 amino acids. Germline trimming cut 1 base from V and 5 bases from J; bases unmatched to any gene: 8. The chain's CDR3 is CASSQASGGRKDTQYF. In nucleotides, the CDR3 is TGTGCCAGCAGCCAAGCGAGCGGGGGTCGGAAAGATACGCAGTATTTT.

The J gene is TRBJ2-3, the V gene TRBV2; D remains ambiguous. Germline V gene data show CDR1 as SNHLY and CDR2 as FYNNEI. Trimming stripped 1 base from V and 0 bases from J, with 5 bases between. The length of the CDR3 is 14 residues. This CDR3 reads CASSEGRSTDTQYF. CDR3 DNA: TGTGCCAGCAGTGAAGGGAGAAGCACAGATACGCAGTATTTT.

The rearrangement uses TRBV13 and TRBJ2-7, with 9 bases matching TRBD1. Trimming cost V 4 bases and J 5 bases; bases outside gene matches: 6. CDR1 is PRHDT and CDR2 is FYEKMQ in the germline V gene (reference sequence). The CDR3 consists of 14 residues. The chain's CDR3 is CASSSGQGGHEQYF. Written as DNA, the CDR3 is TGTGCCAGCAGCTCGGGACAGGGTGGCCACGAGCAGTACTTC.

This clonotype has more than one count but fewer than ten. The chain has TRBV20-1 and TRBJ2-5, with D uncertain. The CDR3 contains 12 residues. Germline V gene data show CDR1 as DFQATT and CDR2 as SNEGSKA (reference sequence). The germline V and J ends were trimmed by 0 bases and 5 bases, with 7 bases remaining between them. Here the CDR3 reads CSARDDRETQYF. CDR3 nucleotides: TGCAGTGCTAGAGACGATAGGGAGACCCAGTACTTC.

This clonotype has more than one count but fewer than ten. This rearrangement joins TRBV6-2 or TRBV6-3 to TRBJ1-2; perhaps TRBD1 as D (5 bases). CDR3 length equals 13 residues. Germline CDR1 is MNHEY and CDR2 is SVGEGT. The V and J ends lost 8 bases and 2 bases respectively, with 12 bases between them. The CDR3 sequence: CASAPTVNYGYTF. For the CDR3, the DNA is TGTGCCAGCGCTCCGACAGTAAACTATGGCTACACCTTC.

This clonotype was seen just once. The V call is TRBV5-1, the J call TRBJ2-1, with 7 nucleotides matching TRBD2. The CDR3 length is 15 residues. Germline values: CDR1 SGHRS, CDR2 YFSETQ. J was trimmed by 4 bases and V by 3 bases; bases with no gene match: 7. The CDR3 DNA reads TGCGCCAGCAGCTCAATAGCGGGTGCTTACAATGAGCAGTTCTTC. Protein product: CASSSIAGAYNEQFF.

The V call is TRBV3-1, the J call TRBJ2-1; the D is unclear. The CDR3 consists of 12 residues. V lost 3 bases to trimming and J lost 2 bases, with 2 bases between them. Germline lookup yields CDR1 LGHDT and CDR2 YNNKEL (reference sequence). The CDR3 DNA reads as TGTGCCAGCAGCCAGACCTACAATGAGCAGTTCTTC. Amino acid sequence: CASSQTYNEQFF.

The chain employs TRBV7-9 and TRBJ1-4; a weak D match, TRBD1 (5 bases). The length of the CDR3 is 14 residues. Trimming pared 2 bases from V and 8 bases from J, leaving 12 bases between. Per germline, CDR1 SEHNR and CDR2 FQNEAQ (reference sequence). The CDR3 loop is CASSLQGGGEKLFF. CDR3 DNA: TGTGCCAGCAGCTTACAGGGAGGAGGCGAAAAACTGTTTTTT.

V usage is TRBV7-8 and J usage is TRBJ2-1; unclear D gene. V gave up 5 bases and J gave up 5 bases, with 10 bases separating them. The germline V gene has CDR1 SGHVS and CDR2 FQNEAQ. CDR3 length: 13 residues. The CDR3 region is CASSPRRDNEQFF. The DNA of the CDR3 is TGTGCCAGCAGCCCCCGACGAGACAATGAGCAGTTCTTC.